This passage covers 22 T cell receptor beta chains from one sample sequenced in a study of technical replicates of blood from a handful of donors. Produced via immunoSEQ multiplex PCR; TCRdb's table is partial and in-frame only. This sample has about 100,000 clones; 96% occur once, and the top ten carry about 0.36%. Material: T cells isolated from PBMCs. The receptors were gathered from a human donor in good health.

V is TRBV28 and J is TRBJ2-7; 11 nucleotides match TRBD1. CDR3 size: 17 residues. With 3 bases clipped from V and 6 bases from J, the junction kept 13 bases outside the gene matches. Germline CDR1 reads MDHEN; CDR2 reads SYDVKM. CDR3 nucleotide sequence: TGTGCCAGCAGTTTGACCCTTGGACAGGGGGCTTTTCGCGAGCAGTACTTC. It translates to CASSLTLGQGAFREQYF.

This clone appeared once. The chain couples TRBV2 to TRBJ2-1; 8 bases align to TRBD2. The V gene's germline CDR1 is SNHLY and CDR2 FYNNEI. The V segment lost 11 bases and the J segment 6 bases; nucleotides outside the gene matches: 0. This CDR3 has 10 amino acids. CDR3 DNA: TGTGCCGCGGGAGGCAATGAGCAGTTCTTC. It codes for CAAGGNEQFF.

The chain has TRBV18 and TRBJ2-7, with D unresolved. This CDR3 is 16 amino acids long. Trimming cost V 1 base and J 8 bases, with 21 bases left between them. Germline CDR1 is KGHSH and CDR2 is LQKENI. The CDR3 region is CASSPLSVGLSTKQYF. In DNA form, the CDR3 reads TGTGCCAGCTCACCACTCTCCGTCGGTCTTTCTACGAAGCAGTACTTC.

J is TRBJ2-6 and V is TRBV6-1, with D uncertain. The length of the CDR3 is 18 residues. With 2 bases removed from V and 0 bases from J, the gap between germline ends came to 14 bases. Germline CDR1 MNHNS, CDR2 SASEGT. The CDR3 region has the DNA TGTGCCAGCAGTGAAAATCTGGCCAGAACCTCTGGGGCCAACGTCCTGACTTTC. This translates into CASSENLARTSGANVLTF.

This clone has only a few counts. The chain uses TRBV9 and TRBJ1-1; D is unclear. The CDR3 contains 13 residues. Trimming removed 1 base from V and 8 bases from J, with 12 bases in between. The germline V gene has CDR1 SGDLS and CDR2 YYNGEE. The CDR3 DNA follows: TGTGCCAGCAGCGTAAGTTCGAGAACGGAAGCTTTCTTT. Its protein is CASSVSSRTEAFF.

V gene TRBV28 combines with J gene TRBJ1-2; D ambiguous. The germline gives CDR1 MDHEN, CDR2 SYDVKM. The ends were cut back, 6 bases at V and 6 bases at J, with 8 bases in the middle. The CDR3 length is 11 residues. CDR3 in amino acids: CASSDSDGYTF. The CDR3 bases are TGTGCCAGCAGCGACTCAGATGGCTACACCTTC.

CDR3 in DNA: TGTGCTTCCCGGGAGAACACTGAAGCTTTCTTT. Translated: CASRENTEAFF. This chain joins TRBV5-8 and TRBJ1-1; D ambiguous. The CDR3 covers 11 residues. Looked up from germline, CDR1 is SGHTS and CDR2 is YDEGEE.

The V and J genes are TRBV7-2 and TRBJ1-5; the D is unclear. Germline loops: CDR1 SGHTA, CDR2 FQGNSA. V lost 0 bases to trimming and J lost 7 bases, with 7 bases between them. CDR3 length equals 13 residues. This chain's CDR3 is CASSLALLQPQHF. CDR3 DNA: TGTGCCAGCAGCTTAGCCCTTTTGCAGCCCCAGCATTTT.

This chain uses TRBV5-1 with TRBJ2-7; 7 nucleotides line up with TRBD1. This CDR3 has 12 amino acids. V shed 4 bases and J 4 bases; nucleotides not matched to a gene: 2. In germline, CDR1 is SGHRS, CDR2 YFSETQ. The CDR3 is CASSATGYEQYF. CDR3 coding DNA: TGCGCCAGCAGCGCGACAGGGTACGAGCAGTACTTC.

V and J are TRBV11-2 and TRBJ2-1, with D possibly matching TRBD2 (7 bases). This CDR3 contains 15 residues. The germline V gene encodes CDR1 SGHAT and CDR2 FQNNGV. V shed 4 bases and J shed 6 bases, with 16 bases lying between them. As DNA, the CDR3 is TGTGCCAGCAGCTCCCTTATAGGGGGGGGCAATGAGCAGTTCTTC. Amino acid sequence: CASSSLIGGGNEQFF.

CDR3 region: CASSLRDRDVNEQFF. CDR3 nucleotides: TGTGCCAGCAGCCTACGGGACAGGGACGTGAATGAGCAGTTCTTC. This chain links TRBV11-3 with TRBJ2-1; the match to TRBD1 covers 9 bases. Unmatched junction bases numbered 9, after V lost 5 bases and J lost 7 bases. This CDR3 region has 15 residues. Germline CDR1 is SGHNT and CDR2 is YENEEA.

The chain couples TRBV27 to TRBJ2-3; tentative D call: TRBD2 (5 bases). The CDR3 has 14 amino acids. The germline V gene encodes CDR1 MNHEY and CDR2 SMNVEV (reference sequence). V was cut by 3 bases and J by 2 bases, with 9 bases left in between. In DNA form, the CDR3 reads TGTGCCAGCAGTTTTCCCGGGGACACAGATACGCAGTATTTT. Its translation is CASSFPGDTDTQYF.

The chain employs TRBV5-6 and TRBJ2-4; D is undetermined. The CDR3 covers 14 residues. V lost 2 bases, J lost 0 bases, and 6 bases lay in between. Germline V lookup: CDR1 SGHDT, CDR2 YYEEEE. In DNA form, the CDR3 reads TGTGCCAGCAGCTTACAGCTAGCCAAAAACATTCAGTACTTC. It translates to CASSLQLAKNIQYF.

The chain joins TRBV6-5 to TRBJ1-2; no reliable D call. Trimming cost V 5 bases and J 4 bases, with 14 bases left between them. From germline, CDR1 is MNHEY and CDR2 SVGAGI. This CDR3 is 14 amino acids long. CDR3 loop: CASSPGFAIYGYTF. In nucleotides, the CDR3 is TGTGCCAGCAGTCCGGGGTTCGCTATCTATGGCTACACCTTC.

The rearrangement joins TRBV5-4 to TRBJ1-4; 8 bases align to TRBD1. V lost 0 bases and J lost 2; bases outside the gene matches: 6. Germline V gene data show CDR1 as SGHNT and CDR2 as YYREEE (reference sequence). CDR3 size: 17 residues. CDR3 protein: CASSLGAGGVTNEKLFF. CDR3 in DNA: TGTGCCAGCAGCTTGGGGGCAGGGGGCGTTACTAATGAAAAACTGTTTTTT.

The V gene is TRBV7-9, the J gene TRBJ2-1; D gene unclear. There are 10 residues in the CDR3. The germline V and J ends were trimmed by 9 bases and 7 bases, with 7 bases remaining between them. Germline values: CDR1 SEHNR, CDR2 FQNEAQ (reference sequence). The CDR3 loop is CASSNNEQFF. In DNA form, the CDR3 reads TGTGCCAGTAGTAATAATGAGCAGTTCTTC.

The chain recombines TRBV28 with TRBJ2-7; TRBD2 matches at 7 bases. J gave up 5 bases and V 3 bases, and 13 bases lay outside the gene matches. The germline V gene encodes CDR1 MDHEN and CDR2 SYDVKM. This CDR3 region has 16 residues. Here the CDR3 reads CASSLSGGSRSHEQYF. CDR3 bases: TGTGCCAGCAGTTTGTCTGGCGGGAGCCGATCCCACGAGCAGTACTTC.

The chain carries TRBV6-5 and TRBJ2-7, with 8 bases fitting TRBD2. Trimming took 11 bases from V and 3 from J; bases not matched to a gene: 9. Germline-derived CDR1 and CDR2 are MNHEY and SVGAGI. CDR3 size: 13 residues. In DNA, the CDR3 is TGTGCCGTCCGGGGGGGGATCGACTACGAGCAGTACTTC. Its translation: CAVRGGIDYEQYF.

This chain uses TRBV19 with TRBJ2-7; tentatively, D is TRBD2 (6 bases). The ends were cut back, 5 bases at V and 4 bases at J, with 21 bases in the middle. Germline V gene data show CDR1 as LNHDA and CDR2 as SQIVND (reference sequence). CDR3 length equals 16 residues. The CDR3 DNA reads as TGTGCCAGTAGTCCCGGGAGACTAAAAGGATCTTACGAGCAGTACTTC. It translates to CASSPGRLKGSYEQYF.

This clone was observed once. The CDR3 spells CSAIIRDRRFF. CDR3 DNA sequence: TGCAGTGCCATAATCCGGGACAGGCGGTTCTTC. The genes are TRBV20-1 and TRBJ2-1; 8 bases align to TRBD1. The germline gives CDR1 DFQATT, CDR2 SNEGSKA (reference sequence). J was trimmed by 15 bases and V by 6 bases; bases with no gene match: 10. The CDR3 spans 11 residues.

This clone was picked up one time. The chain has TRBV5-6 and TRBJ1-3; the D is unclear. CDR3 length: 11 amino acids. From germline, CDR1 is SGHDT and CDR2 YYEEEE. The germline V and J ends were trimmed by 3 bases and 6 bases, with 4 bases remaining between them. DNA for the CDR3: TGTGCCAGCAGCTACTTAAACACCATATATTTT. Translated: CASSYLNTIYF.

The chain joins TRBV7-9 to TRBJ2-5; possibly TRBD2 for D (5 bases). Germline loops: CDR1 SEHNR, CDR2 FQNEAQ (reference sequence). The ends were cut back, 0 bases at V and 0 bases at J, with 11 bases in the middle. The CDR3 is 16 residues long. The CDR3 nucleotides read TGTGCCAGCAGCTTAGCGGGAAGAGGGCACCAAGAGACCCAGTACTTC. This translates into CASSLAGRGHQETQYF.